The source of this T cell receptor beta chain is a study of T cells in Graves' hyperthyroidism and ophthalmopathy (dated by TCRdb to between 2018 and 2020). At the level of the whole study: Peripheral blood samples were taken at initial diagnosis, before any treatment was given. The 75 to 100 discovery patients were randomly divided into training and test sets at a 7:3 ratio. According to the paper, TCR Vbeta CDR3 sequencing was carried out on roughly 130 peripheral blood samples, which came from approximately 43 ophthalmopathy, around 74 hyperthyroidism and roughly 17 progressor patients. In addition, the study compared T-cell repertoires in thyroid tissue and in blood from over 5 Graves' hyperthyroidism patients. A discovery cohort of about a hundred patients, approximately 44 with Graves' ophthalmopathy and 55 to 65 with stable Graves' hyperthyroidism, was used to find distinguishing TCR V-J signatures. Prospective prediction of ophthalmopathy was tested in an independent validation cohort of under 20 hyperthyroidism patients and 15 to 17 patients who later progressed to ophthalmopathy. After sampling, hyperthyroidism patients received methimazole starting at 30 mg daily, and ophthalmopathy patients received high-dose intravenous methylprednisolone. Broader findings and caveats from the paper: Most expanded thyroid clonotypes (frequency above 0.001) were also found in blood, which suggests that blood repertoires may mirror thyroid immune responses. In validation, the model predicted progression to ophthalmopathy with approximately 70% sensitivity and around 72% specificity, a median of 6.5 months before onset. No statistical method was used to fix the sample size in advance, and group allocation was not hidden from the investigators. In cross-validation, a model built on a 13 V-J signature told ophthalmopathy apart from stable hyperthyroidism with approximately 90% sensitivity and roughly 83% specificity, and in testing the same model reached 80%/75%.

Graves' hyperthyroidism was defined as stable when no progression to ophthalmopathy occurred over 18 months of follow-up. The hyperthyroidism patients were between 18 and 65 years old and newly diagnosed, with a disease duration of less than 2 months. Exclusion was applied to patients with uncontrolled infections, other autoimmune diseases, pregnancy or lactation. Diagnoses relied on clinical symptoms, serum thyroxine and TRAb, thyroid ultrasound and orbital computed tomography. PBMCs were separated from under 11 ml of fresh peripheral blood using Ficoll-Paque density gradient centrifugation. Total RNA was extracted with Trizol reagent, and quality was checked on an Agilent 2100 Bioanalyzer. This clonotype was seen at least ten times. Its antigen is still unknown. Base qualities are not at hand, and no much larger clone is one base apart. Amplification of TCR beta CDR3 regions was carried out from RNA transcripts. For the first round of RT-PCR on the TCR CDR3, the HTBI primer set was used together with the Qiagen OneStep RT-PCR kit. Libraries were constructed in a second round of multiplex PCR, after which size selection and purification were carried out. Libraries were sequenced paired-end with 100 bp reads on an Illumina HiSeq2000. Concerning the study's data processing: SOAPnuke was used to process the raw data, removing reads that contained adapters or uncalled bases, had a mean Phred below 15, or lacked an exact match to the constant primer or identifier. High-quality paired reads were merged using COPE v1.2.5, and each unique nucleotide sequence was defined as a clonotype. MiTCR v1.1 was used to align the clonotypes against IMGT TRBV, TRBD and TRBJ reference segments. Analysis was restricted to V-J combinations with a frequency above 0.0001, which covered roughly 99% of repertoires. The TCS score was defined as F50 (clonal expansion) divided by E x V (chaos), with BLOSUM62-based TCRdist calculated between CDR3 peptides within each V-J. Welch's t-statistics and random forest reduced roughly 530 V-J features to about 12, which were used in a naive Bayes classifier (R e1071). TCRdb cleaned the public reads at Q25 with fastp, built clones with MiXCR and kept in-frame beta chains. Rows with one shared CDR3 protein collapse into an entry with the most common genes and DNA. TCRdb's processing, not the study's, gives the V and J calls here. This sample has 350,000 to 500,000 distinct CDR3 sequences in its table, and roughly 13% of those were observed once. 4% to 6.5% of the sample is taken by the ten largest.

The sequencing input was blood. The sequence derives from a young woman with Graves' hyperthyroidism.

CDR3 region: CAWSVGPLNTEAFF. The nucleotide sequence reads TGTGCCTGGAGTGTGGGACCGCTGAACACTGAAGCTTTCTTT. Recombination connected TRBV30 to TRBJ1-1, with a tentative D gene TRBD1 over 5 matching bases. V sheds 0 bases and J sheds 0 bases, leaving 8 bases between their ends. Including the terminal cysteine and phenylalanine, the CDR3 comprises 14 residues. The CDR3 DNA has 42 bases and is translated from base 1. Based on the germline V gene (reference sequence), the CDR1 and CDR2 sequences are GTSNPN and SVGIG.